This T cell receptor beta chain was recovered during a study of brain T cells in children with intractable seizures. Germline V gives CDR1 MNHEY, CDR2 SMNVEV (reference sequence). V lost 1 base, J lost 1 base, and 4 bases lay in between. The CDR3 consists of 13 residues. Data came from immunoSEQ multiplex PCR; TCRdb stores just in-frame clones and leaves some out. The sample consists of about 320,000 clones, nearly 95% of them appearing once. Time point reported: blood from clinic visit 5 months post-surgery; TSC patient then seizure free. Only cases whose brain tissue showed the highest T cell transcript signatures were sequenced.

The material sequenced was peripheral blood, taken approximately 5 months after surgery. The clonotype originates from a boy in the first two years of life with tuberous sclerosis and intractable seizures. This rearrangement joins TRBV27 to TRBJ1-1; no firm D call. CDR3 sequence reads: CASSLYRNTEAFF. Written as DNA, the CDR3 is TGTGCCAGCAGTTTATATCGGAACACTGAAGCTTTCTTT.